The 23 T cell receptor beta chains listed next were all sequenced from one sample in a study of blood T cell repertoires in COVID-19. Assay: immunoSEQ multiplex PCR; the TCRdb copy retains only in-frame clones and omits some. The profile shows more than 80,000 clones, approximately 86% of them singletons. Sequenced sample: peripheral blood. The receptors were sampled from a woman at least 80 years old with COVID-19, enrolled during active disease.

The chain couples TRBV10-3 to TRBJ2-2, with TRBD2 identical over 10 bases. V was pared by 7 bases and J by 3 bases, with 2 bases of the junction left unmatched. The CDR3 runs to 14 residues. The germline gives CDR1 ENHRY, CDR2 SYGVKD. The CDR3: CAIKLAGYTGELFF. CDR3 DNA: TGTGCCATCAAACTAGCGGGATACACCGGGGAGCTGTTTTTT.

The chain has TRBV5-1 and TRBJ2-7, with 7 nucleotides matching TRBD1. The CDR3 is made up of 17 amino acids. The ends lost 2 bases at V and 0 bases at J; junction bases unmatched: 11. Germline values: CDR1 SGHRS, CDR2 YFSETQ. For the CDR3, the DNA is TGCGCCAGCAGCTTAGGACAGGACCCTTACAACTCCTACGAGCAGTACTTC. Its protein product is CASSLGQDPYNSYEQYF.

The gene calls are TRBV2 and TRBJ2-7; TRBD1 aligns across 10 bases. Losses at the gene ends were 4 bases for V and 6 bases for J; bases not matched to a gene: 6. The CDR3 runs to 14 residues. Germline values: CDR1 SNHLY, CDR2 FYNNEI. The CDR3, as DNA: TGTGCCAGCAGTGGGACAGGGGGTTGGGGCGAGCAGTACTTC. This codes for CASSGTGGWGEQYF.

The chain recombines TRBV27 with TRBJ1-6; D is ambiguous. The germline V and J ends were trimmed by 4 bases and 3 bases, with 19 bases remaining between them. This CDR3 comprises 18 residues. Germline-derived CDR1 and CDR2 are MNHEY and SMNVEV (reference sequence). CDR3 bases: TGTGCCAGCAGTTCCTCATTAAACCGAAGACTCTATAATTCACCCCTCCACTTT. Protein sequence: CASSSSLNRRLYNSPLHF.

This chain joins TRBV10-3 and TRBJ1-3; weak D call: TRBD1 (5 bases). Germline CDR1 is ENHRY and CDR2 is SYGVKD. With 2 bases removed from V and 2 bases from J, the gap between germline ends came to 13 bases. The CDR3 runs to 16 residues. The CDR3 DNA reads TGTGCCATCAGTGAGCCTCCGGGACTTGCTGGAAACACCATATATTTT. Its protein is CAISEPPGLAGNTIYF.

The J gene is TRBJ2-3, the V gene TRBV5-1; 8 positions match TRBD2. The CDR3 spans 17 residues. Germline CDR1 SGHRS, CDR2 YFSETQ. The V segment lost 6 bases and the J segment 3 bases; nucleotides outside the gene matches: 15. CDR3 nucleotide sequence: TGCGCCAGCAAAAGGTTGGGGCCAGCGGGAGATACAGATACGCAGTATTTT. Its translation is CASKRLGPAGDTDTQYF.

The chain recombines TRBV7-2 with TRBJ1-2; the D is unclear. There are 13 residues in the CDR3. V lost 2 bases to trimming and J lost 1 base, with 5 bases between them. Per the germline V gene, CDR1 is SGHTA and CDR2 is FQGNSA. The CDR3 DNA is TGTGCCAGCAGCTTAAACAGTAACTATGGCTACACCTTC. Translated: CASSLNSNYGYTF.

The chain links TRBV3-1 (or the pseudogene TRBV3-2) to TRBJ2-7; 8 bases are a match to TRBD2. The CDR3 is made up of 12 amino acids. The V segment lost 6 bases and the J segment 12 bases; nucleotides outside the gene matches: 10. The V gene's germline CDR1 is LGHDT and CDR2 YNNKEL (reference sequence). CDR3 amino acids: CASRPSSGITYF. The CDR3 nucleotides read TGTGCCAGCAGGCCGAGTAGCGGGATCACGTACTTC.

The DNA of the CDR3 is TGCAGCGTGAGGGGGCCGGGTGAAAAACTGTTTTTT. Amino acids: CSVRGPGEKLFF. V usage is TRBV29-1 and J usage is TRBJ1-4, with TRBD1 identical over 7 bases. The trim removed 6 bases at V and 7 bases at J, leaving 5 bases unmatched. Germline lookup yields CDR1 SQVTM and CDR2 ANQGSEA. This CDR3 contains 12 residues.

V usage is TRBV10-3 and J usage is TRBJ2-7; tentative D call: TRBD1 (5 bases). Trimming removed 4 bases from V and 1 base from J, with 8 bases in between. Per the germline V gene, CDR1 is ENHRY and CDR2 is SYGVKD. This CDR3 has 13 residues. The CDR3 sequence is CAISAQGSYEQYF. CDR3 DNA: TGTGCCATCAGTGCTCAGGGATCCTACGAGCAGTACTTC.

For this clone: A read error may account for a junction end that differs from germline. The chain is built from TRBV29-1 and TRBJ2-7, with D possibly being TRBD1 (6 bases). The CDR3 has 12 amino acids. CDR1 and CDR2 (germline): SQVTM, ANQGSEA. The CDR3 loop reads CPLWGQSYEQYF. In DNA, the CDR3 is TGTCCTCTCTGGGGGCAGAGCTACGAGCAGTACTTC.

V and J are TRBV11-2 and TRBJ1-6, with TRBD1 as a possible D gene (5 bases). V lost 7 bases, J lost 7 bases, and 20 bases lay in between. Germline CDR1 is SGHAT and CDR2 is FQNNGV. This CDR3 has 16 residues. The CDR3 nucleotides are TGTGCCAGCACCATGCGGGGGGTAGGGGAGAATTCACCCCTCCACTTT. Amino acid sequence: CASTMRGVGENSPLHF.

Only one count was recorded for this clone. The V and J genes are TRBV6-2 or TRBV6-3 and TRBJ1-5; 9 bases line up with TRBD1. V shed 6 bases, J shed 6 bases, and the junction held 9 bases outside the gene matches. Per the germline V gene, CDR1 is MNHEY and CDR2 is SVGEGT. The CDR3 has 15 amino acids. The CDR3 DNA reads TGTGCCAGCAGCCAAACAGGGGGCGGGAGTCAGCCCCAGCATTTT. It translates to CASSQTGGGSQPQHF.

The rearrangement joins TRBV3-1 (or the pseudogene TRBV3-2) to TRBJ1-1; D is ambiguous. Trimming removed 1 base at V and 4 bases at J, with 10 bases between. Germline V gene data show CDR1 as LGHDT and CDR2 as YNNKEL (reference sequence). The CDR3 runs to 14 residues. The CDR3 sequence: CASSQVGGATEAFF. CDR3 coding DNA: TGTGCCAGCAGCCAAGTAGGAGGTGCCACTGAAGCTTTCTTT.

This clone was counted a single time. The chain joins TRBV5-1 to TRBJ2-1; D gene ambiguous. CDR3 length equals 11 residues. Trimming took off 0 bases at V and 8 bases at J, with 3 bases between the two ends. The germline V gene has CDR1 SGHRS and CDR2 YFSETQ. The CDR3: CASSLAYEQFF. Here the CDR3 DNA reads TGCGCCAGCAGCTTGGCCTATGAGCAGTTCTTC.

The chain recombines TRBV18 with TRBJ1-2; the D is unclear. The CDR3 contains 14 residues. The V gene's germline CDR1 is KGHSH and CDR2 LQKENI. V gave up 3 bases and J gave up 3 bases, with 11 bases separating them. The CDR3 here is CASSPLFTDYGYTF. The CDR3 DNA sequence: TGTGCCAGCTCACCCCTATTTACGGACTATGGCTACACCTTC. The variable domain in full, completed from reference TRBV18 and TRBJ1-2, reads NAGVMQNPRHLVRRRGQEARLRCSPMKGHSHVYWYRQLPEEGLKFMVYLQKENIIDESGMPKERFSAEFPKEGPSILRIQQVVRGDSAAYFCASSPLFTDYGYTFGSGTRLTVV.

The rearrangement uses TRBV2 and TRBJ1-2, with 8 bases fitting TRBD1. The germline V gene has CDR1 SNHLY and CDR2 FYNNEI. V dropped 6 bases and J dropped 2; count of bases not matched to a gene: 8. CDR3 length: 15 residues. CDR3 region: CASSGQGQRNYGYTF. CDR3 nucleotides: TGTGCCAGCAGCGGACAGGGACAAAGAAACTATGGCTACACCTTC.

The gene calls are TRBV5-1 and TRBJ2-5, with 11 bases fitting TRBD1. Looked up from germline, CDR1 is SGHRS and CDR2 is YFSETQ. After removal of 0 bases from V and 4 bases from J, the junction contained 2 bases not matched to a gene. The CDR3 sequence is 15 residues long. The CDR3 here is CASSLAGTGGETQYF. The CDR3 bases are TGCGCCAGCAGCTTGGCCGGGACAGGGGGAGAGACCCAGTACTTC.

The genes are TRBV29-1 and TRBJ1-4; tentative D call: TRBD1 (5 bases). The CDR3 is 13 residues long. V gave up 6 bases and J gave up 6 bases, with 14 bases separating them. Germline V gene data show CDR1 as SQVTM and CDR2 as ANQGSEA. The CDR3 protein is CSVTDGGDEKLFF. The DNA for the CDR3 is TGCAGCGTCACTGACGGGGGGGATGAAAAACTGTTTTTT.

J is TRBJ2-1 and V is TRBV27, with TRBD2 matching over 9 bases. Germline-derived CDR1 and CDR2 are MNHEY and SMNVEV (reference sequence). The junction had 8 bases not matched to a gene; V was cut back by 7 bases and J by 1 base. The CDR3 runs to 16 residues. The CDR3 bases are TGTGCCAGCACTCTATGGGCGGGAGGGTCCTACAATGAGCAGTTCTTC. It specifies CASTLWAGGSYNEQFF.

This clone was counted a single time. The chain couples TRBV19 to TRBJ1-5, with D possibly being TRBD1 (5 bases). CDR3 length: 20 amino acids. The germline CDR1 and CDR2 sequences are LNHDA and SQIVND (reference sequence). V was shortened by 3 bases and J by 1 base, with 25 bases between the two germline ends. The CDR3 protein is CASSIQTGTRGDSSNQPQHF. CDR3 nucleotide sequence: TGTGCCAGTAGTATCCAAACCGGGACTCGGGGCGACTCGAGCAATCAGCCCCAGCATTTT. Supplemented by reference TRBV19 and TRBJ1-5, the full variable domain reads DGGITQSPKYLFRKEGQNVTLSCEQNLNHDAMYWYRQDPGQGLRLIYYSQIVNDFQKGDIAEGYSVSREKKESFPLTVTSAQKNPTAFYLCASSIQTGTRGDSSNQPQHFGDGTRLSIL.

The CDR3 sequence is CASSSLAEQETQYF. The CDR3 DNA follows: TGTGCCAGCTCATCCTTAGCGGAGCAAGAGACCCAGTACTTC. This rearrangement joins TRBV18 to TRBJ2-5; D is perhaps TRBD2 (6 bases). This CDR3 comprises 14 residues. CDR1 and CDR2 (germline): KGHSH, LQKENI. The V gene lost 5 bases and the J gene lost 2 bases, with 12 bases spanning the gap.

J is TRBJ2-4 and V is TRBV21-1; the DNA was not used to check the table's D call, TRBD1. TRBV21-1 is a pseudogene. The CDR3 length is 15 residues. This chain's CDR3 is CASSTRQPAKNIQYF. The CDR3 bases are TGTGCCAGCAGCACAAGACAGCCAGCCAAAAACATTCAGTACTTC.